This T cell receptor beta chain was captured by sequencing in a study of regulatory T cells in long-lasting Graves disease. The study's findings and limits: Persistent Graves' patients showed reduced TCR diversity versus newly diagnosed patients.

The authors built TCR beta libraries using iRepertoire HTBI primers and Arm-PCR of CDR3 regions. Via MiXCR, TCRdb re-called the multiplex PCR reads, giving one row per CDR3 protein. In the table there are roughly 560,000 distinct CDR3 sequences, around 12% of which are singletons. About this clonotype itself: What it recognizes is unknown.

V was cut by 0 bases and J by 2 bases, with 11 bases left in between. CDR1 and CDR2 from the germline V gene are DFQATT and SNEGSKA (reference sequence). The CDR3 totals 14 residues. The time point denotes: newly diagnosed GD, antithyroid drugs for less than 3 months. RNA from PBMCs was the source of the TCR library. The sample also formed part of further work on T cells in Graves' hyperthyroidism and ophthalmopathy. That work states: Used for diagnoses were clinical symptoms, serum thyroxine and TRAb, thyroid ultrasound and orbital computed tomography.

This rearrangement joins TRBV20-1 to TRBJ2-7; D gene ambiguous. Sequencing used peripheral blood mononuclear cells (PBMCs), obtained at new diagnosis, from a patient treated with antithyroid drugs. This receptor was taken from a woman aged 30 to 39 with Graves disease. The CDR3 nucleotides read TGCAGTGCTAGAGATGAAGGCGGTACCTACGAGCAGTACTTC. The encoded protein is CSARDEGGTYEQYF.